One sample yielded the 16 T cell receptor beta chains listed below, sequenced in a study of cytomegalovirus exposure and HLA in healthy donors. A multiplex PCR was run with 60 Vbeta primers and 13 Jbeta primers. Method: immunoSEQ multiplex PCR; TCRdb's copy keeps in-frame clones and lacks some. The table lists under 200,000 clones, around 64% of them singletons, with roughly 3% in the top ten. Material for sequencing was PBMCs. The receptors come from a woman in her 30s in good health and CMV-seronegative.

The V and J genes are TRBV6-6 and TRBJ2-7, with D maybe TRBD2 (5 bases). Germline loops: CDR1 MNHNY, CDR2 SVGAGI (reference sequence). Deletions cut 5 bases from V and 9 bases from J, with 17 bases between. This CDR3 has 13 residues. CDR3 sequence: CASSPDPDRGQYF. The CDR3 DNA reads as TGTGCCAGCAGTCCCGACCCCGACCGGGGGCAGTACTTC.

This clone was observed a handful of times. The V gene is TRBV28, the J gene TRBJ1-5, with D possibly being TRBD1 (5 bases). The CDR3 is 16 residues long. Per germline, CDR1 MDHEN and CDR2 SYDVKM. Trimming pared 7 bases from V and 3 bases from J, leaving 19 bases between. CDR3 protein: CASITPSRGLNQPQHF. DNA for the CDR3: TGTGCCAGCATTACCCCGAGTAGGGGACTCAATCAGCCCCAGCATTTT. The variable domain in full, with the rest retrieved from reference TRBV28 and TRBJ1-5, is DVKVTQSSRYLVKRTGEKVFLECVQDMDHENMFWYRQDPGLGLRLIYFSYDVKMKEKGDIPEGYSVSREKKERFSLILESASTNQTSMYLCASITPSRGLNQPQHFGDGTRLSIL.

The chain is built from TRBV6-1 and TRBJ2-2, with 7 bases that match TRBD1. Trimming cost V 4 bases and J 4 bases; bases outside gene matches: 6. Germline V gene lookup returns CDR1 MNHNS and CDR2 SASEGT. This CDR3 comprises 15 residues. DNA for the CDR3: TGTGCCAGCAGTGTGAACAGGGGTGGCACCGGGGAGCTGTTTTTT. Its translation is CASSVNRGGTGELFF.

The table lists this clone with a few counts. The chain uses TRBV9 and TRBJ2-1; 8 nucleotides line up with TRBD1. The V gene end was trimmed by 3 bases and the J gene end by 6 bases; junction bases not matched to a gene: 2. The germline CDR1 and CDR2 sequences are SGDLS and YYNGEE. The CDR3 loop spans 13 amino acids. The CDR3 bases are TGTGCCAGCAGCGGAGGACAGGGCAATGAGCAGTTCTTC. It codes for CASSGGQGNEQFF.

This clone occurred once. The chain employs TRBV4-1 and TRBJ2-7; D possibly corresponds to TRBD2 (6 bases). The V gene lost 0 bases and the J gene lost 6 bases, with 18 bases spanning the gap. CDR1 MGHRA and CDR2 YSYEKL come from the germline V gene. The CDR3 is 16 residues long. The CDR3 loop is CASSQDDAGLLTEQYF. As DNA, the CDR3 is TGCGCCAGCAGCCAAGATGATGCGGGACTTCTCACCGAGCAGTACTTC.

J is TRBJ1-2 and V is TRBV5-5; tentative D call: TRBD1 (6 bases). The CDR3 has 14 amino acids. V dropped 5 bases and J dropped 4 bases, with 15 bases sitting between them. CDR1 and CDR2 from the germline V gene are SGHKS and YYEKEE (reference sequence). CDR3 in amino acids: CASRTPGQRYGYTF. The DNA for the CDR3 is TGTGCCAGCAGAACTCCGGGACAACGCTATGGCTACACCTTC.

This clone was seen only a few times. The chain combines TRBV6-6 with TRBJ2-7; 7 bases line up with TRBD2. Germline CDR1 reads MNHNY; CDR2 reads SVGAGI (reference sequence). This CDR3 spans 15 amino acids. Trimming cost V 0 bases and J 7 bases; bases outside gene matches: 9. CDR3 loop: CASSYSEGGVGEQYF. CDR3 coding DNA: TGTGCCAGCAGTTACTCCGAGGGAGGGGTTGGGGAGCAGTACTTC.

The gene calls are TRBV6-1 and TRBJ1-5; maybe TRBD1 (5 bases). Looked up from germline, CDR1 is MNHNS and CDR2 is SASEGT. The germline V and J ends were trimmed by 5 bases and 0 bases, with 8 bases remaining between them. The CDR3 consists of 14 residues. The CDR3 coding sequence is TGTGCCAGCAGTAGGACATATAGCAATCAGCCCCAGCATTTT. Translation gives CASSRTYSNQPQHF.

The CDR3 sequence is CASSSRTGTSYEQYF. Here the CDR3 DNA reads TGTGCCAGCAGCAGCAGGACAGGGACCTCCTACGAGCAGTACTTC. The chain uses TRBV9 and TRBJ2-7; the match to TRBD1 covers 8 bases. CDR3 size: 15 residues. V gave up 4 bases and J gave up 0 bases; unmatched junction bases: 6. The germline CDR1 and CDR2 sequences are SGDLS and YYNGEE. Full variable domain (rest looked up from reference TRBV9 and TRBJ2-7): DSGVTQTPKHLITATGQRVTLRCSPRSGDLSVYWYQQSLDQGLQFLIQYYNGEERAKGNILERFSAQQFPDLHSELNLSSLELGDSALYFCASSSRTGTSYEQYFGPGTRLTVT.

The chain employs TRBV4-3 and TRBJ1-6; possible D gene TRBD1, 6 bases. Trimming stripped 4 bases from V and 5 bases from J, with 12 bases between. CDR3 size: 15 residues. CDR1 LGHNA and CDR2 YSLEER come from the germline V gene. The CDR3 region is CASSRTQGNNSPLHF. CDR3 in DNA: TGCGCCAGCAGCCGAACTCAGGGGAATAATTCACCCCTCCACTTT.

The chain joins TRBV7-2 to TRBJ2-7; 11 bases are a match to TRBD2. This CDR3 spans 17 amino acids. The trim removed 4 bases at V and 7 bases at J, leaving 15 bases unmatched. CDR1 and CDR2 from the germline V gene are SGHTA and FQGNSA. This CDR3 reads CASSSGLAGALYEEQYF. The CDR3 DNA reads TGTGCCAGCAGCTCAGGACTAGCGGGTGCACTCTACGAAGAGCAGTACTTC.

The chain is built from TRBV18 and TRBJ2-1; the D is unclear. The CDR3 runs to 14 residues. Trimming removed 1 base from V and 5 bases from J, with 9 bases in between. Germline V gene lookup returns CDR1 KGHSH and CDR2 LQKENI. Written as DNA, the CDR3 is TGTGCCAGCTCACCACTGGCAACCCACAATGAGCAGTTCTTC. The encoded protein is CASSPLATHNEQFF.

CDR3 protein: CATSRPPGKLFF. The CDR3 DNA is TGTGCCACCAGCAGGCCGCCCGGAAAACTGTTTTTT. The rearrangement joins TRBV15 to TRBJ1-4; D is unclear. Deletions cut 3 bases from V and 10 bases from J, with 9 bases between. Germline V gene sequence: CDR1 LNHNV, CDR2 YYDKDF (reference sequence). The CDR3 covers 12 residues.

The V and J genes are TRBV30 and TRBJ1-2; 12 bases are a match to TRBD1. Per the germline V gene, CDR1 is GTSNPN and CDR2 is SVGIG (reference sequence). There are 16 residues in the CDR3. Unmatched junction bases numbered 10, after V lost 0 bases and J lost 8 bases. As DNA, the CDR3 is TGTGCCTGGAGTGTTATGTGGGGGACAGGGGGCCAGGGCTACACCTTC. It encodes CAWSVMWGTGGQGYTF.

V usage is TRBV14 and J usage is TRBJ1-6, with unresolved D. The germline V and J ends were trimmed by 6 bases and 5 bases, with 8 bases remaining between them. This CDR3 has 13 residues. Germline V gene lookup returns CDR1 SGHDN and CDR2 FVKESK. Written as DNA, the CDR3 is TGTGCCAGCAGAGCGGTGGATAATTCACCCCTCCACTTT. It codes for CASRAVDNSPLHF.

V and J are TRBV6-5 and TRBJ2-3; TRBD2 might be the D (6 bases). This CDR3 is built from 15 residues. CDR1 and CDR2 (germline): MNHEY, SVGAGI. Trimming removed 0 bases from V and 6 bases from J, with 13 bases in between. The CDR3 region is CASSYSVAASDTQYF. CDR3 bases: TGTGCCAGCAGTTACTCCGTAGCGGCGAGCGATACGCAGTATTTT.